A selection of T cell receptor beta chains follows, all from one sample in a study of blood T cell repertoires in COVID-19. This table comes from immunoSEQ multiplex PCR, and its TCRdb copy is limited to in-frame clones, with some not included. The sample yields more than 150,000 clones, 89% seen once. The sample taken for sequencing was peripheral blood. The origin of the receptors is a man in his forties with acute or convalescent COVID-19. Both conserved end residues are part of each CDR3. Fields, in order: clone size, CDR3 length, J gene, V gene, D gene, CDR3 protein, CDR3 DNA. D genes are given only for firm matches. The size of a clone is reported for some rows only, either as once, few or many, or as a class for expanded clones.

. | 13 | TRBJ1-5 | TRBV18 | TRBD1 | CASSPRRGEPQHF | TGTGCCAGCTCACCACGCAGGGGGGAACCCCAGCATTTT
. | 16 | TRBJ1-1 | TRBV28 | . | CASSSHRGLANTEAFF | TGTGCCAGCAGTTCCCATAGAGGGCTCGCGAACACTGAAGCTTTCTTT
. | 16 | TRBJ1-2 | TRBV28 | TRBD1 | CASSSTGTGSHYGYTF | TGTGCCAGCAGTTCGACCGGGACAGGGTCCCACTATGGCTACACCTTC
. | 11 | TRBJ2-1 | TRBV12-3/TRBV12-4 | . | CASSPRDIEFF | TGTGCCAGCAGTCCCCGGGACATAGAGTTCTTC
. | 12 | TRBJ1-5 | TRBV10-2 | . | CASSNDRQPQHF | TGCGCCAGCAGTAACGACAGGCAGCCCCAGCATTTT
. | 13 | TRBJ2-3 | TRBV5-1 | . | CASSSRYLDTQYF | TGCGCCAGCAGCTCCCGGTACCTAGATACGCAGTATTTT
. | 16 | TRBJ1-6 | TRBV5-1 | TRBD1 | CASSPRPGQSGSPLHF | TGCGCCAGCAGCCCTCGCCCGGGACAGTCGGGTTCACCCCTCCACTTT
few | 13 | TRBJ2-7 | TRBV5-8 | . | CASSLVRGYEQYF | TGTGCCAGCAGCTTGGTTCGAGGGTACGAGCAGTACTTC
few | 15 | TRBJ2-2 | TRBV6-5 | TRBD2 | CASSYGLEVTGELFF | TGTGCCAGCAGTTACGGACTAGAGGTCACCGGGGAGCTGTTTTTT
. | 15 | TRBJ2-3 | TRBV10-2 | TRBD1 | CASGLGTGGTDTQYF | TGCGCCAGCGGGCTCGGGACAGGTGGGACAGATACGCAGTATTTT
. | 14 | TRBJ1-1 | TRBV19 | . | CASSIDRVGTEAFF | TGTGCCAGTAGTATAGACAGGGTTGGAACTGAAGCTTTCTTT
once | 11 | TRBJ1-2 | TRBV11-2 | . | CASSLSWLGDF | TGTGCCAGCAGCCTATCCTGGCTAGGGGACTTC
. | 14 | TRBJ1-4 | TRBV7-9 | . | CASSLVTSNEKLFF | TGTGCCAGCAGCTTAGTTACTTCTAATGAAAAACTGTTTTTT
. | 15 | TRBJ2-7 | TRBV3-1/TRBV3-2 | . | CASSQAGISSYEQYF | TGTGCCAGCAGCCAAGCAGGGATAAGCTCCTACGAGCAGTACTTC
. | 18 | TRBJ2-1 | TRBV5-1 | TRBD2 | CASSLALFGRDPYNEQFF | TGCGCCAGCAGCTTGGCCTTATTTGGGAGGGACCCCTACAATGAGCAGTTCTTC
. | 12 | TRBJ1-4 | TRBV29-1 | TRBD1 | CSVDLQGETLFF | TGCAGCGTTGATCTTCAGGGGGAGACACTGTTTTTT
. | 17 | TRBJ1-4 | TRBV5-4 | . | CASSPGQHRSTNEKLFF | TGTGCCAGCAGCCCAGGACAGCACCGGTCAACTAATGAAAAACTGTTTTTT
. | 14 | TRBJ2-7 | TRBV30 | . | CAWRGQASSDEQYF | TGTGCCTGGCGAGGCCAGGCTAGCTCCGACGAGCAGTACTTC
. | 17 | TRBJ2-3 | TRBV12-5 | TRBD2 | CASASPGLAGMTDTQYF | TGTGCTAGTGCCTCCCCGGGACTAGCGGGGATGACAGATACGCAGTATTTT